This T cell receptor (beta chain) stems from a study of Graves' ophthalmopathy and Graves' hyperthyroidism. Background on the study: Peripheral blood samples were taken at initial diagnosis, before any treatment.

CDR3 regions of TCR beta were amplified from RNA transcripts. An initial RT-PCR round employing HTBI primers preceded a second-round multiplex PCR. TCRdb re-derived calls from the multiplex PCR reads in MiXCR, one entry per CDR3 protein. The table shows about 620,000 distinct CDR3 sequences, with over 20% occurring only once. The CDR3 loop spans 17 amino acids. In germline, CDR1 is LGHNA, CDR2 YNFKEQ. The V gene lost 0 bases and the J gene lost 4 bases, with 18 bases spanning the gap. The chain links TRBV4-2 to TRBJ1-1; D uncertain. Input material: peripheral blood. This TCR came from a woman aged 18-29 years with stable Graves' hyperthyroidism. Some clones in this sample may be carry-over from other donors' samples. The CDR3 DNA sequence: TGTGCCAGCAGCCAAGAAGATCGAGGCCTGGGAAGCACTGAAGCTTTCTTT. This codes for CASSQEDRGLGSTEAFF.